This TCR beta chain derives from a study of cytomegalovirus exposure and HLA in healthy donors. Study background: The 120 validation repertoires were produced on the same platform as the roughly 690 repertoires of the first cohort. This was reported in a later analysis. Study results and caveats: Accounts indicate the classifier identified cytomegalovirus status with strong specificity and sensitivity.

The CDR3 is 15 residues long. Germline CDR1 and CDR2: MGHRA and YSYEKL. Trimming cost V 4 bases and J 0 bases, with 10 bases left between them. Clones were read by immunoSEQ multiplex PCR, and TCRdb kept only the in-frame ones, dropping some. The sample records a few hundred thousand clones, 70% to 90% being singletons. Comments on this clone: Its specificity is not known.

The receptor's source is a woman younger than 35 in good health and CMV-seronegative. The chain joins TRBV4-1 to TRBJ2-4, with D perhaps matching TRBD2 (5 bases). Sequencing was carried out using PBMCs. The DNA for the CDR3 is TGCGCCAGCAGCCCAGGACTGGCAGCCAAAAACATTCAGTACTTC. The encoded protein is CASSPGLAAKNIQYF.